The next 27 T cell receptor beta chains were all read from a single sample in a study of T cell repertoires in cytomegalovirus infection. TCRdb re-called the reads with MiXCR, one entry per CDR3 protein. This table has about 300,000 distinct CDR3 sequences, around 10% appearing once. Sequences were obtained from PBMCs. The receptors shown here come from a human donor in good health (CMV status not recorded). Some clones in this sample may be carry-over from other donors' samples.

This clonotype appeared many times. This chain links TRBV4-2 with TRBJ2-5, with a possible D match to TRBD2 (5 bases). Germline V gives CDR1 LGHNA, CDR2 YNFKEQ. This CDR3 contains 13 residues. V lost 2 bases to trimming and J lost 2 bases, with 6 bases between them. The CDR3 nucleotides read TGTGCCAGCAGCCAATCGGGGCAAGAGACCCAGTACTTC. Protein: CASSQSGQETQYF.

This clonotype showed up many times. J is TRBJ2-5 and V is TRBV5-5, with D possibly being TRBD1 or TRBD2 (6 bases each). The CDR3 is made up of 14 amino acids. Trimming removed 4 bases at V and 2 bases at J, with 12 bases between. Germline V gene data show CDR1 as SGHKS and CDR2 as YYEKEE (reference sequence). The DNA for the CDR3 is TGTGCCAGCAGCAGGGGGGCAGCTCAAGAGACCCAGTACTTC. Its translation is CASSRGAAQETQYF.

This clonotype was detected many times. The chain links TRBV5-1 to TRBJ1-6, with 8 positions matching TRBD1. The V gene's germline CDR1 is SGHRS and CDR2 YFSETQ. Germline trimming cut 3 bases from V and 8 bases from J; bases unmatched to any gene: 10. CDR3 length: 16 residues. This CDR3 reads CASSSLDRGGDSPLHF. The CDR3 DNA is TGCGCCAGCAGCTCCCTCGACAGGGGAGGGGATTCACCCCTCCACTTT.

This clonotype was counted at least ten times. The chain recombines TRBV14 with TRBJ1-2, with D perhaps TRBD1 (6 bases). This CDR3 contains 16 residues. Germline V gives CDR1 SGHDN, CDR2 FVKESK. V lost 2 bases and J 7 bases, leaving 20 bases between the germline ends. The CDR3, as DNA: TGTGCCAGCAGCCAATGGGAGTCGGGGGCGCAGGGTGGCTACACCTTC. As protein: CASSQWESGAQGGYTF.

This clonotype was picked up many times. The chain combines TRBV7-8 with TRBJ2-7, with 13 positions matching TRBD2. V was pared by 4 bases and J by 1 base, with 25 bases of the junction left unmatched. Germline CDR1 is SGHVS and CDR2 is FQNEAQ. The CDR3 spans 23 residues. CDR3 bases: TGTGCCAGCAGCTCCCGGGACAGGATGAAAAAGTTGACTAGCGGGGGGTTTTCCTACGAGCAGTACGTC. Its protein product is CASSSRDRMKKLTSGGFSYEQYV.

The rearrangement joins TRBV28 to TRBJ1-2; D is unresolved. V shed 6 bases and J shed 5 bases, with 13 bases lying between them. CDR1 is MDHEN, CDR2 SYDVKM, per germline. CDR3 size: 13 residues. The CDR3 loop is CASSDTQAYGYTF. The CDR3 nucleotides read TGTGCCAGCAGCGATACCCAGGCTTATGGCTACACCTTC.

This clonotype has just a few counts. V and J are TRBV20-1 and TRBJ1-1; TRBD1 matches at 9 bases. Germline CDR1 and CDR2: DFQATT and SNEGSKA (reference sequence). After removal of 1 base from V and 5 bases from J, the junction contained 5 bases not matched to a gene. The CDR3 covers 14 residues. The CDR3 nucleotides read TGCAGTGCTAGAGGGGACAGGGTAGGGACTGAAGCTTTCTTT. This translates into CSARGDRVGTEAFF.

This clonotype was seen a handful of times. The V and J genes are TRBV5-1 and TRBJ2-3; 8 nucleotides agree with TRBD2. There are 15 residues in the CDR3. Germline V gene lookup returns CDR1 SGHRS and CDR2 YFSETQ. The V segment lost 4 bases and the J segment 0 bases; nucleotides outside the gene matches: 4. CDR3 loop: CASSKTSGSTDTQYF. CDR3 nucleotide sequence: TGCGCCAGCAGCAAAACTAGCGGAAGCACAGATACGCAGTATTTT.

This clonotype was seen a few times. This CDR3 reads CSARPSRTGESGELFF. CDR3 coding DNA: TGCAGTGCTCGCCCCTCCCGGACAGGGGAAAGCGGGGAGCTGTTTTTT. The V gene is TRBV20-1, the J gene TRBJ2-2; 9 bases fit TRBD1. The junction had 14 bases not matched to a gene; V was cut back by 5 bases and J by 7 bases. The CDR3 spans 16 residues. Germline loops: CDR1 DFQATT, CDR2 SNEGSKA (reference sequence).

The sample holds many counts of this clonotype. V gene TRBV28 combines with J gene TRBJ2-3; D might be TRBD2 (6 bases). The germline V gene encodes CDR1 MDHEN and CDR2 SYDVKM. The ends were cut back, 2 bases at V and 3 bases at J, with 18 bases in the middle. This CDR3 region has 17 residues. As DNA, the CDR3 is TGTGCCAGCAGTTTAAAACGCAGGGTAGGAGGGACAGATACGCAGTATTTT. Its translation: CASSLKRRVGGTDTQYF.

This clonotype has at least ten counts. The chain uses TRBV2 and TRBJ1-1, with D possibly matching TRBD1 (6 bases). The CDR3 has 14 amino acids. The germline gives CDR1 SNHLY, CDR2 FYNNEI. V lost 4 bases, J lost 1 base, and 10 bases lay in between. The CDR3 sequence is CASSVRTANTEAFF. The CDR3 DNA follows: TGTGCCAGCAGTGTTCGGACAGCGAACACTGAAGCTTTCTTT.

This clonotype was seen many times. This chain joins TRBV28 and TRBJ2-2, with 7 bases lining up with TRBD2. Germline values: CDR1 MDHEN, CDR2 SYDVKM. The CDR3 consists of 16 residues. After removal of 1 base from V and 6 bases from J, the junction contained 8 bases not matched to a gene. CDR3 nucleotides: TGTGCCAGCAGTTTATTGAGACTAGCCAGGTCCGGGGAGCTGTTTTTT. Encoded protein: CASSLLRLARSGELFF.

This clonotype was detected ten times or more. The chain combines TRBV28 with TRBJ1-1, with TRBD1 matching over 8 bases. This CDR3 has 13 residues. The V segment lost 8 bases and the J segment 8 bases; nucleotides outside the gene matches: 10. Germline CDR1 and CDR2: MDHEN and SYDVKM. The CDR3 DNA follows: TGTGCCAGCCACCGGGACAGGCTTTCGGAAGCTTTCTTT. Translation gives CASHRDRLSEAFF.

The sample holds many counts of this clonotype. The V and J genes are TRBV11-2 and TRBJ2-1; D may be TRBD1 (6 bases). This CDR3 contains 15 residues. The germline V gene has CDR1 SGHAT and CDR2 FQNNGV. The V gene lost 4 bases and the J gene lost 4 bases, with 14 bases spanning the gap. CDR3 in DNA: TGTGCCAGCAGCTCGCAGGGGACCCGTTACAATGAGCAGTTCTTC. Residues: CASSSQGTRYNEQFF.

This clonotype was seen ten or more times. This sequence joins TRBV7-2 and TRBJ1-2, with a possible D match to TRBD1 (5 bases). Germline CDR1 and CDR2: SGHTA and FQGNSA. The CDR3 consists of 13 residues. Trimming took off 5 bases at V and 5 bases at J, with 12 bases between the two ends. CDR3 amino acids: CASSTHSGYGYTF. The CDR3 DNA follows: TGTGCCAGCAGCACCCACTCAGGGTATGGCTACACCTTC.

This clonotype has ten or more counts. The chain carries TRBV3-1 and TRBJ1-1; D is undetermined. CDR1 and CDR2 from the germline V gene are LGHDT and YNNKEL (reference sequence). CDR3 size: 14 residues. Trimming took off 6 bases at V and 1 base at J, with 12 bases between the two ends. CDR3 region: CASSSGLSNTEAFF. CDR3 DNA: TGTGCCAGCAGTTCTGGACTGTCGAACACTGAAGCTTTCTTT. Full variable domain (outside the CDR3, taken from reference TRBV3-1 and TRBJ1-1): DTAVSQTPKYLVTQMGNDKSIKCEQNLGHDTMYWYKQDSKKFLKIMFSYNNKELIINETVPNRFSPKSPDKAHLNLHINSLELGDSAVYFCASSSGLSNTEAFFGQGTRLTVV.

This clonotype has a handful of counts. The chain links TRBV2 to TRBJ2-7; 9 bases line up with TRBD2. Trimming at V came to 2 bases and at J to 5 bases, leaving 19 bases not matched to a gene. The CDR3 loop spans 19 amino acids. Germline assignment: CDR1 SNHLY and CDR2 FYNNEI. For the CDR3, the DNA is TGTGCCAGCAGTGAAATGCTGGGACTAGCAGAACTCGGTTGGAACGAGCAGTACTTC. It translates to CASSEMLGLAELGWNEQYF.

This clonotype was picked up many times. The rearrangement links TRBV24-1 to TRBJ2-1; maybe TRBD1 (6 bases). V lost 5 bases and J lost 15, with 13 bases in between. The CDR3 totals 11 residues. Germline-derived CDR1 and CDR2 are KGHDR and SFDVKD. CDR3 DNA: TGTGCCACCAGTGTCGGACAGCTACCGTTCTTC. Its translation: CATSVGQLPFF.

This clonotype appeared a few times. The CDR3 DNA reads TGTGCCAGTAGTGCTCCGGGACACTCGAACACCGGGGAGCTGTTTTTT. Its translation is CASSAPGHSNTGELFF. The chain employs TRBV19 and TRBJ2-2, with D perhaps matching TRBD1 (6 bases). Germline CDR1 LNHDA, CDR2 SQIVND (reference sequence). The CDR3 totals 16 residues. Trimming removed 5 bases from V and 0 bases from J, with 13 bases in between.

About this clonotype: A much larger clone lies one base from this, so it may be a read error. This chain uses TRBV5-1 with TRBJ1-5; D is possibly TRBD1 (5 bases). This CDR3 contains 14 residues. Between the trimmed V and J ends, which lost 0 bases and 5 bases, there was a span of 9 bases. From germline, CDR1 is SGHRS and CDR2 YFSETQ. The CDR3 loop reads CASSLGGVYQPQHF. DNA for the CDR3: TGCGCCAGCAGCTTGGGAGGGGTCTATCAGCCCCAGCATTTT.

This clonotype was counted ten times or more. The chain links TRBV6-4 to TRBJ2-3, with D unresolved. This CDR3 is 14 amino acids long. Per the germline V gene, CDR1 is MRHNA and CDR2 is SNTAGT. V lost 5 bases and J 0 bases, leaving 9 bases between the germline ends. CDR3 residues: CASSYSESTDTQYF. In nucleotides, the CDR3 is TGTGCCAGCAGTTACAGCGAGAGCACAGATACGCAGTATTTT.

This clonotype was detected ten times or more. The rearrangement joins TRBV27 to TRBJ1-6; D is ambiguous. The germline V gene encodes CDR1 MNHEY and CDR2 SMNVEV (reference sequence). V was clipped by 6 bases and J by 9 bases, with 12 bases between them. The CDR3 sequence is 13 residues long. The CDR3 region is CASREADFSPLHF. The CDR3 nucleotides read TGTGCCAGCAGGGAGGCAGACTTTTCACCCCTCCACTTT.

In this sample, this clonotype turned up many times. The rearrangement links TRBV28 to TRBJ2-5; D possibly corresponds to TRBD2 (6 bases). V lost 2 bases and J 2 bases, leaving 9 bases between the germline ends. The V gene's germline CDR1 is MDHEN and CDR2 SYDVKM. CDR3 length: 14 amino acids. The CDR3 DNA reads as TGTGCCAGCAGTTTAATGACTAGACAAGAGACCCAGTACTTC. Its protein is CASSLMTRQETQYF.

In this sample, this clonotype turned up many times. CDR3 sequence (DNA): TGCGCCAGCAGCCCGGCCGGGTTGGGGCAAGAGACCCAGTACTTC. Translated, it gives CASSPAGLGQETQYF. The genes are TRBV4-1 and TRBJ2-5; D not certain. Germline V lookup: CDR1 MGHRA, CDR2 YSYEKL. Deletions cut 4 bases from V and 2 bases from J, with 14 bases between. CDR3 length equals 15 residues.

In this sample, this clonotype turned up a few times. The V and J genes are TRBV12-5 and TRBJ1-2; D ambiguous. Germline V gene sequence: CDR1 LGHNT, CDR2 FRNRAP. This CDR3 has 12 residues. V was trimmed by 0 bases and J by 9 bases, leaving 8 bases between them. Here the CDR3 DNA reads TGTGCTAGTGGTTTGGTACTAGACCGCTACACCTTC. Encoded protein: CASGLVLDRYTF.

In its sample, this clonotype was seen many times. This chain links TRBV18 with TRBJ2-3; D gene unclear. Trimming took off 3 bases at V and 0 bases at J, with 10 bases between the two ends. This CDR3 is 15 amino acids long. Germline V gene lookup returns CDR1 KGHSH and CDR2 LQKENI. The CDR3 DNA reads as TGTGCCAGCTCACCCCTCCCGCTCAGCACAGATACGCAGTATTTT. This sequence encodes CASSPLPLSTDTQYF.

This clonotype was found many times. CDR3 loop: CASTPDRGAGTQYF. As DNA, the CDR3 is TGTGCCAGCACCCCTGATCGGGGGGCAGGGACCCAGTACTTC. The J gene is TRBJ2-5, the V gene TRBV12-3 or TRBV12-4; D is possibly TRBD2 (7 bases). The CDR3 is 14 residues long. Deletions cut 7 bases from V and 7 bases from J, with 19 bases between.